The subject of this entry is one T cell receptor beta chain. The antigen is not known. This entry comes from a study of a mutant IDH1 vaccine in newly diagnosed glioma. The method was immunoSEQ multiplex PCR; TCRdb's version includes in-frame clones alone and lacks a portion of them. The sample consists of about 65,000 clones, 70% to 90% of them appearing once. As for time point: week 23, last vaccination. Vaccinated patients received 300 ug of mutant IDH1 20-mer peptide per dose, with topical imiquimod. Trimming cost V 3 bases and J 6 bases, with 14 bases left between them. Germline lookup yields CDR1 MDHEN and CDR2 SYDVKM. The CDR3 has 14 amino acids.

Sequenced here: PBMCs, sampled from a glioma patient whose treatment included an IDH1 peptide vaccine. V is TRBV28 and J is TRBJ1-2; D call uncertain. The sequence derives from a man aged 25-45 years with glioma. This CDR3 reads CASSLFSHGDGYTF. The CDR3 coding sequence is TGTGCCAGCAGTTTGTTCTCCCACGGGGATGGCTACACCTTC.